The 16 T cell receptor beta chains in this list originate from one sample, sequenced in a study of shared clonotypes between healthy human individuals. TCRdb keeps only in-frame clones here, not all; method: immunoSEQ multiplex PCR. The table lists about a million clones, roughly 72% of them singletons. Sequences were obtained from memory CD4+ T cells sorted from blood. The subset: CD45RA-negative fraction. All receptors come from a man aged 18 to 29 in good health.

The chain employs TRBV7-9 and TRBJ1-3; TRBD1 agrees at 11 bases. CDR1 and CDR2 from the germline V gene are SEHNR and FQNEAQ (reference sequence). The CDR3 has 15 residues. J was trimmed by 3 bases and V by 5 bases; bases with no gene match: 3. In DNA, the CDR3 is TGTGCCAGCAGCCGGACAGGGGGCGGTGGAAACACCATATATTTT. This sequence encodes CASSRTGGGGNTIYF. Supplemented by reference TRBV7-9 and TRBJ1-3, the full variable domain reads DTGVSQNPRHKITKRGQNVTFRCDPISEHNRLYWYRQTLGQGPEFLTYFQNEAQLEKSRLLSDRFSAERPKGSFSTLEIQRTEQGDSAMYLCASSRTGGGGNTIYFGEGSWLTVV.

The chain couples TRBV30 to TRBJ2-7; no clear D. The CDR3 sequence is 12 residues long. V lost 0 bases, J lost 5 bases, and 8 bases lay in between. Germline V CDR1 and CDR2: GTSNPN, SVGIG (reference sequence). The CDR3 spells CAWSVRANEQYF. The CDR3 region has the DNA TGTGCCTGGAGTGTACGGGCTAACGAGCAGTACTTC.

About this clone itself: The same CDR3 arises from other DNA sequences in this sample as well. The chain links TRBV5-1 to TRBJ2-7; 7 nucleotides match TRBD1. The CDR3 has 14 amino acids. Germline lookup yields CDR1 SGHRS and CDR2 YFSETQ. Losses at the gene ends were 0 bases for V and 2 bases for J; bases not matched to a gene: 2. CDR3 residues: CASSLGQGPYEQYF. CDR3 coding DNA: TGCGCCAGCAGCTTGGGACAGGGACCCTACGAGCAGTACTTC.

On this clone: One base away lies a much larger clone, so this may be a sequencing read error. The sample holds other DNA sequences that translate to the same CDR3. This rearrangement joins TRBV18 to TRBJ1-2, with D uncertain. The CDR3 consists of 13 residues. CDR1 is KGHSH, CDR2 LQKENI, per germline. The V gene lost 3 bases and the J gene lost 2 bases, with 7 bases spanning the gap. CDR3 nucleotides: TGTGCCAGCTCACCGGACGGGAACTATGGCTACACCTTC. The encoded protein is CASSPDGNYGYTF. The whole variable domain, remainder taken from reference TRBV18 and TRBJ1-2, is NAGVMQNPRHLVRRRGQEARLRCSPMKGHSHVYWYRQLPEEGLKFMVYLQKENIIDESGMPKERFSAEFPKEGPSILRIQQVVRGDSAAYFCASSPDGNYGYTFGSGTRLTVV.

The chain has TRBV4-3 and TRBJ2-7; 8 bases fit TRBD2. V shed 0 bases and J 7 bases; nucleotides not matched to a gene: 14. CDR3 size: 17 residues. Per the germline V gene, CDR1 is LGHNA and CDR2 is YSLEER. Here the CDR3 reads CASSQEGGAGGPGEQYF. DNA for the CDR3: TGCGCCAGCAGCCAAGAAGGCGGCGCGGGAGGTCCGGGGGAGCAGTACTTC.

V gene TRBV11-3 combines with J gene TRBJ2-7; TRBD1 matches at 9 bases. V was clipped by 5 bases and J by 11 bases; unmatched bases: 7. CDR1 is SGHNT and CDR2 is YENEEA in the germline V gene. CDR3 length equals 12 residues. The CDR3 nucleotides are TGTGCCAGCAGCCAAGGGACAGGGATGAAGTACTTC. Protein sequence: CASSQGTGMKYF.

The chain combines TRBV4-3 with TRBJ1-5; D perhaps matches TRBD1 (6 bases). CDR3 length equals 14 residues. V gave up 1 base and J gave up 6 bases, with 10 bases separating them. CDR1 and CDR2 (germline): LGHNA, YSLEER. CDR3 region: CASSQVRGVQPQHF. CDR3 nucleotides: TGCGCCAGCAGCCAAGTCAGGGGTGTTCAGCCCCAGCATTTT.

This chain links TRBV11-1 with TRBJ1-1; D is perhaps TRBD1 (6 bases). Germline V gene lookup returns CDR1 SGHAT and CDR2 FQDESV (reference sequence). The CDR3 covers 11 residues. The V and J ends lost 5 bases and 8 bases respectively, with 9 bases between them. The CDR3 DNA reads TGTGCCAGCAGCCTTGACAGGGAAGCTTTCTTT. It yields the protein CASSLDREAFF.

CDR3 nucleotides: TGTGCCAGCAGCCCGGGGACTAGCGGGAGGACAGATACGCAGTATTTT. It yields the protein CASSPGTSGRTDTQYF. This sequence joins TRBV11-2 and TRBJ2-3; TRBD2 aligns across 15 bases. The germline V gene encodes CDR1 SGHAT and CDR2 FQNNGV. Trimming at V came to 5 bases and at J to 3 bases, leaving 3 bases not matched to a gene. This CDR3 spans 16 amino acids.

V gene TRBV6-6 combines with J gene TRBJ1-2; perhaps TRBD1 as D (5 bases). V was pared by 0 bases and J by 7 bases, with 9 bases between. Germline values: CDR1 MNHNY, CDR2 SVGAGI (reference sequence). The CDR3 has 13 amino acids. This CDR3 is CASSYSGGGGYTF. CDR3 in DNA: TGTGCCAGCAGTTACTCCGGGGGAGGTGGCTACACCTTC.

This chain joins TRBV6-6 and TRBJ2-6; D is possibly TRBD1 (6 bases). Germline V CDR1 and CDR2: MNHNY, SVGAGI (reference sequence). The CDR3 has 15 amino acids. Trimming pared 5 bases from V and 1 base from J, leaving 9 bases between. CDR3: CASSQQGSGANVLTF. CDR3 coding DNA: TGTGCCAGCAGTCAACAGGGATCTGGGGCCAACGTCCTGACTTTC.

This sequence joins TRBV30 and TRBJ2-1; tentative D call: TRBD2 (6 bases). Germline V CDR1 and CDR2: GTSNPN, SVGIG (reference sequence). V lost 2 bases and J lost 4, with 15 bases in between. This CDR3 is built from 15 residues. CDR3 region: CAWSRFSGYYNEQFF. DNA of the CDR3: TGTGCCTGGAGTCGATTTAGCGGATATTACAATGAGCAGTTCTTC. Complete variable domain (other parts from reference TRBV30 and TRBJ2-1): SQTIHQWPATLVQPVGSPLSLECTVEGTSNPNLYWYRQAAGRGLQLLFYSVGIGQISSEVPQNLSASRPQDRQFILSSKKLLLSDSGFYLCAWSRFSGYYNEQFFGPGTRLTVL.

The CDR3 DNA reads as TGTGCCAGCAGCCAAGTATCAGGGGTGTATGGCTACACCTTC. Translated: CASSQVSGVYGYTF. The chain is built from TRBV11-2 and TRBJ1-2, with D perhaps matching TRBD1 (6 bases). The germline V gene has CDR1 SGHAT and CDR2 FQNNGV. The CDR3 covers 14 residues. The germline V and J ends were trimmed by 5 bases and 5 bases, with 15 bases remaining between them.

The V call is TRBV7-9, the J call TRBJ2-7, with D possibly being TRBD1 (6 bases). The V gene's germline CDR1 is SEHNR and CDR2 FQNEAQ (reference sequence). The CDR3 consists of 15 residues. V shed 4 bases and J shed 2 bases, with 15 bases lying between them. DNA for the CDR3: TGTGCCAGCAGCTCCTTCCAGGGGTTAGCCTACGAGCAGTACTTC. It codes for CASSSFQGLAYEQYF.

The genes are TRBV5-1 and TRBJ1-4, with 8 bases lining up with TRBD1. The V gene's germline CDR1 is SGHRS and CDR2 YFSETQ. The CDR3 length is 15 residues. V shed 4 bases and J 7 bases; nucleotides not matched to a gene: 9. The CDR3 DNA reads TGCGCCAGCAGCCCCGGGACAGGTGGGACTGAAAAACTGTTTTTT. Protein product: CASSPGTGGTEKLFF.

The rearrangement uses TRBV6-1 and TRBJ2-3; TRBD2 matches at 10 bases. The CDR3 totals 15 residues. V lost 11 bases to trimming and J lost 2 bases; unmatched junction nucleotides: 10. Germline CDR1 is MNHNS and CDR2 is SASEGT. The CDR3 protein is CAATSGLADTDTQYF. Written as DNA, the CDR3 is TGTGCCGCTACCTCCGGACTAGCGGACACAGATACGCAGTATTTT.